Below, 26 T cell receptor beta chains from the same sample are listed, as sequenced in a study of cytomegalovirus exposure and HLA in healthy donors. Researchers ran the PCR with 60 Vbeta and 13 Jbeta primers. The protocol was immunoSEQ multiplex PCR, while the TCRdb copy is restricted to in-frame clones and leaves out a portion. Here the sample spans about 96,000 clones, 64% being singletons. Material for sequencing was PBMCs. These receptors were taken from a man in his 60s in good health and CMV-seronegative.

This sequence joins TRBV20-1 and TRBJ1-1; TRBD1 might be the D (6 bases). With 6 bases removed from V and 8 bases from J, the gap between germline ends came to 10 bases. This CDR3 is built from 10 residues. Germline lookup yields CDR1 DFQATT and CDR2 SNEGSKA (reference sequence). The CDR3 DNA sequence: TGCAGTGCCACCGGGACAGAAGCTTTCTTT. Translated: CSATGTEAFF.

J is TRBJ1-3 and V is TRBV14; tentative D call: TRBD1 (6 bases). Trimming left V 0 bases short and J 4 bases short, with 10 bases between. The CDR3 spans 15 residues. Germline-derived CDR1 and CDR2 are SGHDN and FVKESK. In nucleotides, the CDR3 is TGTGCCAGCAGCCAAGATCACAGGGTGGGAAACACCATATATTTT. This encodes CASSQDHRVGNTIYF.

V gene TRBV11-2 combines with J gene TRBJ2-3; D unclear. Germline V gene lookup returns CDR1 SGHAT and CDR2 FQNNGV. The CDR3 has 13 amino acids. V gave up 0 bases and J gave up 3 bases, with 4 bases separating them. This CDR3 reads CASSLERTDTQYF. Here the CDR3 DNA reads TGTGCCAGCAGCTTAGAGAGGACAGATACGCAGTATTTT.

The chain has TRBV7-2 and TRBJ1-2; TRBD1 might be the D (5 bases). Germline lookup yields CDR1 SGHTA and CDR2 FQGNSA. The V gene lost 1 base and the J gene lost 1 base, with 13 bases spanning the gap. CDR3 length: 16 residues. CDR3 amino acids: CASSLVDTRFNYGYTF. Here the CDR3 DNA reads TGTGCCAGCAGCTTAGTGGACACCCGTTTTAACTATGGCTACACCTTC.

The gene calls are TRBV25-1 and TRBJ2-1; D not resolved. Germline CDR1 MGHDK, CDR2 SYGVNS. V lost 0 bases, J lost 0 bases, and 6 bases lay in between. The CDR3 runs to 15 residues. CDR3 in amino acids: CASSEYRVSYNEQFF. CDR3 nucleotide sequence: TGTGCCAGCAGTGAATACCGGGTCTCCTACAATGAGCAGTTCTTC.

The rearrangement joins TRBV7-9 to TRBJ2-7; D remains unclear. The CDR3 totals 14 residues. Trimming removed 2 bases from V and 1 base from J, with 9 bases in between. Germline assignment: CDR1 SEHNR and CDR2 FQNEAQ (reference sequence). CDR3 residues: CASSLTEASYEQYF. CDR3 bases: TGTGCCAGCAGCTTAACCGAAGCATCCTACGAGCAGTACTTC.

CDR3 in DNA: TGTGCCAGCAGCTCATCACAGCAGGGGACCCAGTACTTC. This translates into CASSSSQQGTQYF. V usage is TRBV7-3 and J usage is TRBJ2-5; a weak D match, TRBD1 (5 bases). With 4 bases removed from V and 7 bases from J, the gap between germline ends came to 13 bases. Germline V lookup: CDR1 SGHTA, CDR2 FQGTGA. This CDR3 has 13 amino acids.

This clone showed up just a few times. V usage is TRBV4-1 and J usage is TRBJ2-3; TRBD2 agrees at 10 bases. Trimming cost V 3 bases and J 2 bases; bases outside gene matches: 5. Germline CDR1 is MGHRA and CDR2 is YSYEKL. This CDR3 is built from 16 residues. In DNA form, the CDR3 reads TGCGCCAGCAGCCAGATTCTAGCGGGAGACACAGATACGCAGTATTTT. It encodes CASSQILAGDTDTQYF.

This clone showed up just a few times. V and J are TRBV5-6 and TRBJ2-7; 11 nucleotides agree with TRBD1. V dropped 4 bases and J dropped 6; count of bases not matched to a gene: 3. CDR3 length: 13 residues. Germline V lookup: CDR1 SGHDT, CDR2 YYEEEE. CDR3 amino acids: CASSAGTGGEQYF. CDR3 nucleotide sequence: TGTGCCAGCAGCGCTGGGACAGGGGGCGAGCAGTACTTC. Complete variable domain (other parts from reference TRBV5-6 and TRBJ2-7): DAGVTQSPTHLIKTRGQQVTLRCSPKSGHDTVSWYQQALGQGPQFIFQYYEEEERQRGNFPDRFSGHQFPNYSSELNVNALLLGDSALYLCASSAGTGGEQYFGPGTRLTVT.

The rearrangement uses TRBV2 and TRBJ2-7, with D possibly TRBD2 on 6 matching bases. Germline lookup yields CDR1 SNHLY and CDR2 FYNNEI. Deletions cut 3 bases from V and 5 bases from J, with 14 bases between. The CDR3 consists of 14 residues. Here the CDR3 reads CASSDGSGWDEQYF. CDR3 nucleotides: TGTGCCAGCAGTGACGGTAGCGGTTGGGACGAGCAGTACTTC.

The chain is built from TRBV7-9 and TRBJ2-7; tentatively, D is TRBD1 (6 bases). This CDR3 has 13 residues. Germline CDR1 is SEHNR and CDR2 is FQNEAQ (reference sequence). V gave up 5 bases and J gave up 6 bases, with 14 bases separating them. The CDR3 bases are TGTGCCAGCAGCGGTACAGGGCTCGGCGAGCAGTACTTC. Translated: CASSGTGLGEQYF.

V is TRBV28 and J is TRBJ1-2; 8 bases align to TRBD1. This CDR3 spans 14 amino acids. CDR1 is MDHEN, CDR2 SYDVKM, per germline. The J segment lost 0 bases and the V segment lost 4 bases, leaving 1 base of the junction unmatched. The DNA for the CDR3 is TGTGCCAGCAGTTCACAGGGGGCTAACTATGGCTACACCTTC. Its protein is CASSSQGANYGYTF.

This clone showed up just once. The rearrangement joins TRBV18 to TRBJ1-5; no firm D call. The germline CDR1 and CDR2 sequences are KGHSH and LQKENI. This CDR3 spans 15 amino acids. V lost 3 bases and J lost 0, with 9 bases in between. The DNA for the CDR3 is TGTGCCAGCTCACCCCGGGGTTATAGCAATCAGCCCCAGCATTTT. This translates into CASSPRGYSNQPQHF.

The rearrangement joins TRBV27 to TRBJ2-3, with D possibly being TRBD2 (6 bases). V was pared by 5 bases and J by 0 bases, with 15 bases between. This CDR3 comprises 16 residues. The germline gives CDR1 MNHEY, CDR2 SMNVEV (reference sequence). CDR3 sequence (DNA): TGTGCCAGCAGTGTGAGTAAGGGACTGAGCACAGATACGCAGTATTTT. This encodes CASSVSKGLSTDTQYF.

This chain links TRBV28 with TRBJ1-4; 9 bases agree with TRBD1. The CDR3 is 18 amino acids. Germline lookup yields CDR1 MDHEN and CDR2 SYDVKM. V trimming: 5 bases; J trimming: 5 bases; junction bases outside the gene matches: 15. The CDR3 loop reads CASSRPSYRDRENEKLFF. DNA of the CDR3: TGTGCCAGCAGTCGCCCTTCATACCGGGACAGGGAAAATGAAAAACTGTTTTTT. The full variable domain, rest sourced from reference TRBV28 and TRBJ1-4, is DVKVTQSSRYLVKRTGEKVFLECVQDMDHENMFWYRQDPGLGLRLIYFSYDVKMKEKGDIPEGYSVSREKKERFSLILESASTNQTSMYLCASSRPSYRDRENEKLFFGSGTQLSVL.

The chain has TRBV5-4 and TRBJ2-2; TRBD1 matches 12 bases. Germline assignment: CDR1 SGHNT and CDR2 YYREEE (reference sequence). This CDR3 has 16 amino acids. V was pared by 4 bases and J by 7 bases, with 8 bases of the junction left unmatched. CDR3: CASSQPGQGAGGELFF. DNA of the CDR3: TGTGCCAGCAGCCAACCGGGACAGGGGGCCGGCGGGGAGCTGTTTTTT.

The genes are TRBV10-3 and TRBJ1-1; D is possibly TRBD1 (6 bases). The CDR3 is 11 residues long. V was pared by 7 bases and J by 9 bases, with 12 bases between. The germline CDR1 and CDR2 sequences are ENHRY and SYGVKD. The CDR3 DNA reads TGTGCCATCACCTCCGGACAGCAAGCTTTCTTT. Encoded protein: CAITSGQQAFF.

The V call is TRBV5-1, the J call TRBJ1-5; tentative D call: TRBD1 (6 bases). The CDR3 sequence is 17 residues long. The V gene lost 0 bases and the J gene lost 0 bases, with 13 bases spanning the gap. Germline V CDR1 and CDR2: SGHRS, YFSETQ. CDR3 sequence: CASSLGTVAGSNQPQHF. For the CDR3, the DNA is TGCGCCAGCAGCTTGGGGACAGTAGCGGGTAGCAATCAGCCCCAGCATTTT.

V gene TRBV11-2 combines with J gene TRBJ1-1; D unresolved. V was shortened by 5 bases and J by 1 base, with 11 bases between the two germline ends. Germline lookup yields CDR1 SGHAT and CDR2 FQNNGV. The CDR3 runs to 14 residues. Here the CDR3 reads CASSPRDGNTEAFF. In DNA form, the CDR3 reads TGTGCCAGCAGCCCTAGAGATGGGAACACTGAAGCTTTCTTT. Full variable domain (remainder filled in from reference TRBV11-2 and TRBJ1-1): EAGVAQSPRYKIIEKRQSVAFWCNPISGHATLYWYQQILGQGPKLLIQFQNNGVVDDSQLPKDRFSAERLKGVDSTLKIQPAKLEDSAVYLCASSPRDGNTEAFFGQGTRLTVV.

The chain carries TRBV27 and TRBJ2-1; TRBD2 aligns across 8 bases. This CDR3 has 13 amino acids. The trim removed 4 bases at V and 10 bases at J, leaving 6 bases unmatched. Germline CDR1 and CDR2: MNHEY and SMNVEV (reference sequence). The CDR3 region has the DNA TGTGCCAGCAGTTCCGGACTAGCACTAGAGCAGTTCTTC. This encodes CASSSGLALEQFF.

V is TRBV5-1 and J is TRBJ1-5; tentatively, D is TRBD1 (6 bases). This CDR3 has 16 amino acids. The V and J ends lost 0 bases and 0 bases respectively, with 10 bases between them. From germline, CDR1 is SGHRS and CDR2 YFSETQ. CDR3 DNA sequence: TGCGCCAGCAGCTTGGGGGACAATAATAGCAATCAGCCCCAGCATTTT. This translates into CASSLGDNNSNQPQHF.

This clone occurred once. The CDR3, as DNA: TGCGCCAGCAGCCCCGAAGGCAGGGGGTTCGAAAAACTGTTTTTT. It encodes CASSPEGRGFEKLFF. V and J are TRBV5-1 and TRBJ1-4; TRBD1 matches 7 bases. This CDR3 is built from 15 residues. V lost 4 bases and J lost 8; bases outside the gene matches: 11. CDR1 and CDR2 (germline): SGHRS, YFSETQ.

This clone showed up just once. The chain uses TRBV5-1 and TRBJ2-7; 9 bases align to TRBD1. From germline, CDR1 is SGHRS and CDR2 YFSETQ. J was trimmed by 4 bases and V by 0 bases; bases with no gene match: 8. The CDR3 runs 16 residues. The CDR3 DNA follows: TGCGCCAGCAGCTTGGATAGTGGGGGGACAGGGTACGAGCAGTACTTC. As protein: CASSLDSGGTGYEQYF. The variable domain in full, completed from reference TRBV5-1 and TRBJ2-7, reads KAGVTQTPRYLIKTRGQQVTLSCSPISGHRSVSWYQQTPGQGLQFLFEYFSETQRNKGNFPGRFSGRQFSNSRSEMNVSTLELGDSALYLCASSLDSGGTGYEQYFGPGTRLTVT.

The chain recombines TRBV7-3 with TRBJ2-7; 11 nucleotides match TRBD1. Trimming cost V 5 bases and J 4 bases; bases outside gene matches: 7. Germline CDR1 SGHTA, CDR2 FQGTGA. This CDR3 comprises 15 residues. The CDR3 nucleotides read TGTGCCAGCAGCCGGGGACAGGGGGAGACATACGAGCAGTACTTC. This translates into CASSRGQGETYEQYF.

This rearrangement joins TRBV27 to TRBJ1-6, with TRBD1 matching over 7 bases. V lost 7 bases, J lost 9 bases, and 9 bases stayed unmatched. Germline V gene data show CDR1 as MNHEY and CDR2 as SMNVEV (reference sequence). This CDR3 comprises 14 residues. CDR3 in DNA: TGTGCCAGCAAGATTCAGGGGGGTGGTTCACCCCTCCACTTT. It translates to CASKIQGGGSPLHF.

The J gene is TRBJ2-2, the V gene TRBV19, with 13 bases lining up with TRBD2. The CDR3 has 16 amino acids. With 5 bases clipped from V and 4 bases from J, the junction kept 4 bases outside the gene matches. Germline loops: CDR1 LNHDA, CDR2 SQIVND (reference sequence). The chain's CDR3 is CASSSGTSGITGELFF. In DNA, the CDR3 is TGTGCCAGTAGTTCAGGGACTAGCGGGATCACCGGGGAGCTGTTTTTT.